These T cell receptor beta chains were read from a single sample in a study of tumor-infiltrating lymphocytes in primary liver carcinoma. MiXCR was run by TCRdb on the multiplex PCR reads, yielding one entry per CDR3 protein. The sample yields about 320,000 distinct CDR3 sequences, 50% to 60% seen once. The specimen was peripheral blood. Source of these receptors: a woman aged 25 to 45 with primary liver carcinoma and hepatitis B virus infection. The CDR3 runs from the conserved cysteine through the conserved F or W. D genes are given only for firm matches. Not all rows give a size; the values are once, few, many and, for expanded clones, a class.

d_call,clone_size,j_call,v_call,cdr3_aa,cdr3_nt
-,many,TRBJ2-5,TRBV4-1,CASSQRVGGETQYF,TGCGCCAGCAGCCAAAGAGTCGGCGGAGAGACCCAGTACTTC
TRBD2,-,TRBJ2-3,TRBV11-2,CVNSLEPLAGDTQYF,TGTGTCAACAGCTTAGAACCACTAGCGGGAGATACGCAGTATTTT
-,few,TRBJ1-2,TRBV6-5,CASTPEAGRYGYTF,TGTGCCAGCACCCCCGAGGCAGGGCGCTATGGCTACACCTTC
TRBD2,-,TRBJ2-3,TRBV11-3,CASSTGTSGSIKDTQYF,TGTGCCAGCAGCACCGGGACCAGCGGGAGTATCAAAGATACGCAGTATTTT
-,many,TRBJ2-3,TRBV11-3,CASSLEDGDTQYF,TGTGCCAGCAGCTTGGAGGACGGAGATACGCAGTATTTT
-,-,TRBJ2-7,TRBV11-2,CVSSSDRRQGRDEQYF,TGTGTCAGCAGCTCAGATCGTCGGCAGGGTCGGGACGAGCAGTACTTC
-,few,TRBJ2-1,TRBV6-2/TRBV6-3,CASGYAGYNEQFF,TGTGCCAGCGGTTACGCCGGCTACAATGAGCAGTTCTTC
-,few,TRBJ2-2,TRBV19,CASSIWTGELFF,TGTGCCAGTAGTATTTGGACCGGGGAGCTGTTTTTT
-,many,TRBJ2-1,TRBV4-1,CASSQDAFVDNEQFF,TGCGCCAGCAGCCAAGATGCCTTTGTCGACAATGAGCAGTTCTTC
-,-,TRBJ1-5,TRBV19,CASSIPPTGYSNQPQHF,TGTGCCAGTAGTATACCACCGACAGGATATAGCAATCAGCCCCAGCATTTT
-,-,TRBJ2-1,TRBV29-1,CSVFRMNNEQFF,TGCAGCGTTTTTAGGATGAACAATGAGCAGTTCTTC
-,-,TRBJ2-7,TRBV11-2,CTSSLVYEQYF,TGTACCAGCAGCTTAGTTTACGAGCAGTACTTC
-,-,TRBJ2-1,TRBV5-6,CASSLVGGGTLHRGQFF,TGTGCCAGCAGCTTGGTGGGGGGCGGGACCCTACATAGGGGGCAGTTCTTC
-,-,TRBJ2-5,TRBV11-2,CASSLTGARQETQYF,TGTGCCAGCAGCTTAACTGGTGCCAGGCAAGAGACTCAGTACTTC
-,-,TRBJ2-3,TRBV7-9,CASSLVLGSTDTQYF,TGTGCCAGTAGCTTAGTCTTGGGCAGCACAGATACGCAGTATTTT
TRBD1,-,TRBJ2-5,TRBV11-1,CVSSWAGGIGTQYF,TGTGTCAGCAGCTGGGCAGGGGGCATTGGGACCCAGTACTTC
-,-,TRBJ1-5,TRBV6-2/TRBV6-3,CASSAWGRNQPQHF,TGTGCCAGCAGTGCCTGGGGGCGTAATCAGCCCCAGCATTTT
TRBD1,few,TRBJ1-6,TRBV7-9,CASSPTGDSSPLHF,TGTGCCAGCAGCCCCACAGGGGACAGTTCACCCCTCCACTTT
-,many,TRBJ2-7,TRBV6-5,CASSYATARDEQYF,TGTGCCAGCAGTTACGCGACAGCTCGGGACGAGCAGTACTTC
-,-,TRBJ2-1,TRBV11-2,CASSLLMANEQFF,TGTGCCAGCAGCTTATTGATGGCTAATGAGCAGTTCTTC
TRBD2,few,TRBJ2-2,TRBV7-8,CASSPRTSGRGTGELFF,TGTGCCAGCAGCCCCAGGACTAGCGGGAGGGGGACCGGGGAGCTGTTTTTT
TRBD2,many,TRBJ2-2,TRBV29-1,CSVTSGVGGELFF,TGCAGCGTTACTAGCGGGGTCGGCGGGGAGCTGTTTTTT
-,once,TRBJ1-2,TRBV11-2,CASSLPFVFGGYTF,TGTGCCAGCAGTTTACCATTCGTGTTTGGCGGCTACACCTTC
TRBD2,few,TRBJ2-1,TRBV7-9,CASSSRLAGGNEQFF,TGTGCCAGCAGCTCGCGACTAGCGGGAGGGAATGAGCAGTTCTTC